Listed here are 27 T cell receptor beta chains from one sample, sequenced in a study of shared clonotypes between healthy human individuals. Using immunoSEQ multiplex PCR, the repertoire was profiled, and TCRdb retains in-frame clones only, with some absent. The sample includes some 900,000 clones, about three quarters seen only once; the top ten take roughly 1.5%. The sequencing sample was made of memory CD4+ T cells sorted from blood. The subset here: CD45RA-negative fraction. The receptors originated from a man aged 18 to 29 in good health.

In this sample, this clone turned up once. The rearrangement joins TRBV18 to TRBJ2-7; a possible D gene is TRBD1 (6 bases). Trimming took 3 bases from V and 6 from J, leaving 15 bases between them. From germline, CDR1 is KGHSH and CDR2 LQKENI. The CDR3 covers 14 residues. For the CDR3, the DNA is TGTGCCAGCTCACCCCAGGGGCAGTCTGTCGAGCAGTACTTC. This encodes CASSPQGQSVEQYF.

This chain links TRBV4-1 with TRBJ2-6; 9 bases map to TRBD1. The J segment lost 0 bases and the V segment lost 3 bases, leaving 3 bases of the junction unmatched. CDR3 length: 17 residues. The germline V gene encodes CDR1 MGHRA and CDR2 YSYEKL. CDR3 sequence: CASSQGQGRSGANVLTF. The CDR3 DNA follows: TGCGCCAGCAGCCAGGGACAGGGACGCTCTGGGGCCAACGTCCTGACTTTC.

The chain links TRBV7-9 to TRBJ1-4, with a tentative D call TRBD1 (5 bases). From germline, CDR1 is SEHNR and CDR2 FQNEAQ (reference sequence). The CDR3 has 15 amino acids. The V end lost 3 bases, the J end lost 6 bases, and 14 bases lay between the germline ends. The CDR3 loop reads CASSLGGTDYEKLFF. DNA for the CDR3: TGTGCCAGCAGCTTGGGCGGGACGGACTATGAAAAACTGTTTTTT.

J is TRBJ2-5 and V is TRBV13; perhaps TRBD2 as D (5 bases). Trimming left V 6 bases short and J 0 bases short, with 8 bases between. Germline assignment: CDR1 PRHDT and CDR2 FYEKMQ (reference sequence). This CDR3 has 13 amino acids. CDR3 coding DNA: TGTGCCAGCAGTCGCGGGTACCAAGAGACCCAGTACTTC. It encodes CASSRGYQETQYF.

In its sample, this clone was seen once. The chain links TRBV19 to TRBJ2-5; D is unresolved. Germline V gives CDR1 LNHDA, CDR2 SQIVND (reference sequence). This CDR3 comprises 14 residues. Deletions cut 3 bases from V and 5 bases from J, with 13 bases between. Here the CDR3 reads CASSMGSVPETQYF. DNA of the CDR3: TGTGCCAGTAGTATGGGGTCCGTGCCCGAGACCCAGTACTTC.

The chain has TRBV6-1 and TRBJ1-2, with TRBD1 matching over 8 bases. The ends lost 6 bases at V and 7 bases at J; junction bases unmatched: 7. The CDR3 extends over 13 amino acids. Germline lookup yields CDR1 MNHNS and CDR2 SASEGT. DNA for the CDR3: TGTGCCAGCAGGGGCAGGGGGCCCATTGGCTACACCTTC. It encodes CASRGRGPIGYTF.

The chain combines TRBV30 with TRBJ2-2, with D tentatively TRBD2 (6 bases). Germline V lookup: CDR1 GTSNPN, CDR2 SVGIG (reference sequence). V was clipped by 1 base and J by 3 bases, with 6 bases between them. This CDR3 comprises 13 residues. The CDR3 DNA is TGTGCCTGGAGTGGGGGGGACACCGGGGAGCTGTTTTTT. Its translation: CAWSGGDTGELFF.

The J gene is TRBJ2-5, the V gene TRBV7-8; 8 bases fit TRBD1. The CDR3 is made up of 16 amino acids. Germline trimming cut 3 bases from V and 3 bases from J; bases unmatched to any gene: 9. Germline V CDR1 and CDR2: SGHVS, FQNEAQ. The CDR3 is CASSFSLSTGEETQYF. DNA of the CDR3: TGTGCCAGCAGCTTCAGTCTTTCGACAGGGGAAGAGACCCAGTACTTC.

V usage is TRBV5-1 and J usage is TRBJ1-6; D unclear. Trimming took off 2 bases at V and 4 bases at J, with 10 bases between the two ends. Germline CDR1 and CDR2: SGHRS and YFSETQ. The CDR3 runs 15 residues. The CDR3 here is CASSFSPEYNSPLHF. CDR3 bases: TGCGCCAGCAGCTTCTCCCCGGAATATAATTCACCCCTCCACTTT.

The CDR3 is CASRPLAGKAYEQYF. The CDR3 DNA sequence: TGTGCCAGCAGACCATTAGCGGGAAAAGCCTACGAGCAGTACTTC. The chain joins TRBV11-2 to TRBJ2-7; TRBD2 agrees at 8 bases. V lost 6 bases, J lost 2 bases, and 9 bases stayed unmatched. Germline V gives CDR1 SGHAT, CDR2 FQNNGV. The CDR3 totals 15 residues.

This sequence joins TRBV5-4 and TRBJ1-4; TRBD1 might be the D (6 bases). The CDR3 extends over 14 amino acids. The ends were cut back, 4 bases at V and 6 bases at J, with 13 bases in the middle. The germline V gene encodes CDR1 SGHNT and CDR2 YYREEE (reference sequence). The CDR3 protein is CASSRDRSDEKLFF. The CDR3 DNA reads TGTGCCAGCAGCCGTGACAGGTCGGATGAAAAACTGTTTTTT.

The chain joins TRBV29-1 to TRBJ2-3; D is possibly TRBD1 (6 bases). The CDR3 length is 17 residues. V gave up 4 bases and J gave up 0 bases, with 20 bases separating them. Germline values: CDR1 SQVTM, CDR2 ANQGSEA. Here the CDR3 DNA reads TGCAGCGTTGGTCGGCAGGGGAAGATGATAAGCACAGATACGCAGTATTTT. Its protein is CSVGRQGKMISTDTQYF.

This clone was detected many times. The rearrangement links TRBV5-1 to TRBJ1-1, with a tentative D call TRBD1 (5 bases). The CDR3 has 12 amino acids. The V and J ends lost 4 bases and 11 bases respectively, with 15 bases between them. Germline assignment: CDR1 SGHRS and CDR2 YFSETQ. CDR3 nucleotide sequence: TGCGCCAGCAGCGTATCCGCGGGGGAGGCTTTCTTT. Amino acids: CASSVSAGEAFF.

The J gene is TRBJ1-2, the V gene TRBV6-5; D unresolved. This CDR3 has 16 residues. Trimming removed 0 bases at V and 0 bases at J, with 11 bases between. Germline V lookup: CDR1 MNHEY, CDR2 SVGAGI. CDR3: CASSYSPTVSNYGYTF. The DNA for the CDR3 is TGTGCCAGCAGTTACTCACCGACCGTCTCTAACTATGGCTACACCTTC.

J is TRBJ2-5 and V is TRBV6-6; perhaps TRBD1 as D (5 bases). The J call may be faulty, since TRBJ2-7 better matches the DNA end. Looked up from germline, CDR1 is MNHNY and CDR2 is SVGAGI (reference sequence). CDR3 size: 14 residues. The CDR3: CASSYGQGTYEQYF. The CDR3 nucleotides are TGTGCCAGCAGTTACGGGCAGGGTACCTACGAGCAGTACTTC.

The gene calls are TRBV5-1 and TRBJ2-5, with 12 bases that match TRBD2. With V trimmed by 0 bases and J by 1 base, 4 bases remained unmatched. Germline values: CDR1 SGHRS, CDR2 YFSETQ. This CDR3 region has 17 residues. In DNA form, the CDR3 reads TGCGCCAGCAGCTTGGGACTAGCGGGGGATGCCCAAGAGACCCAGTACTTC. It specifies CASSLGLAGDAQETQYF.

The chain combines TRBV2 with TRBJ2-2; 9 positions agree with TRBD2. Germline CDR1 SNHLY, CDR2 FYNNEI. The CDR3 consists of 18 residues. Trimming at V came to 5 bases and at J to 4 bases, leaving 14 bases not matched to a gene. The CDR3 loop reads CASSSSGRGGLGTGELFF. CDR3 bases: TGTGCCAGCAGTTCCTCCGGGCGGGGGGGCCTCGGCACCGGGGAGCTGTTTTTT.

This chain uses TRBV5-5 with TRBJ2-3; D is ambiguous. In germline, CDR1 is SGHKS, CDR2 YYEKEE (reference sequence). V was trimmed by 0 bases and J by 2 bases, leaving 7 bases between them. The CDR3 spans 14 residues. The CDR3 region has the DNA TGTGCCAGCAGCTTGGGTTGGGCCACAGATACGCAGTATTTT. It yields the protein CASSLGWATDTQYF.

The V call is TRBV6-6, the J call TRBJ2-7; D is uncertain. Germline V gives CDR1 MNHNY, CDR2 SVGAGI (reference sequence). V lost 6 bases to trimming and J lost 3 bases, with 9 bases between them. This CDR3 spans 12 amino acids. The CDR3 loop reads CASRGSGYEQYF. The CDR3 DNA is TGTGCCAGCAGAGGCTCGGGCTACGAGCAGTACTTC.

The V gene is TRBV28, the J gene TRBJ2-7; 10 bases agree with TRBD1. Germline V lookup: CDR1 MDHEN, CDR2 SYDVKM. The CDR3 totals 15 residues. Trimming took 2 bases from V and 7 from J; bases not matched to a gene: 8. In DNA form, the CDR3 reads TGTGCCAGCAGTTTACCCGGGACAGGGGTGAGGGAGCAGTACTTC. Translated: CASSLPGTGVREQYF.

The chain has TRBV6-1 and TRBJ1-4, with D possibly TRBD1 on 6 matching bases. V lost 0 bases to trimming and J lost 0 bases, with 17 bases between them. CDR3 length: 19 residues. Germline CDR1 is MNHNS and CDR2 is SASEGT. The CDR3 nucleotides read TGTGCCAGCAGTGAAGCGAATCAGGGGCGGGGGGCAACTAATGAAAAACTGTTTTTT. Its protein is CASSEANQGRGATNEKLFF.

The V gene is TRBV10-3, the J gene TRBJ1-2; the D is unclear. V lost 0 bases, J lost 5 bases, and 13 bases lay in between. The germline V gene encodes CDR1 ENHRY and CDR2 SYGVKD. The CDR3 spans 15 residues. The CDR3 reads CAISESQVIRYGYTF. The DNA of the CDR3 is TGTGCCATCAGTGAGTCCCAGGTGATTAGGTATGGCTACACCTTC.

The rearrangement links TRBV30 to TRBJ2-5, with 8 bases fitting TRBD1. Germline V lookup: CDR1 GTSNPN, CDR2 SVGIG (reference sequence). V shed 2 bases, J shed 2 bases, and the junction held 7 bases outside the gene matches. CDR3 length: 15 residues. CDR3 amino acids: CAWSIGQGAQETQYF. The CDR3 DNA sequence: TGTGCCTGGAGTATCGGACAGGGTGCTCAAGAGACCCAGTACTTC. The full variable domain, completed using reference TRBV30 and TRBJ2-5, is SQTIHQWPATLVQPVGSPLSLECTVEGTSNPNLYWYRQAAGRGLQLLFYSVGIGQISSEVPQNLSASRPQDRQFILSSKKLLLSDSGFYLCAWSIGQGAQETQYFGPGTRLLVL.

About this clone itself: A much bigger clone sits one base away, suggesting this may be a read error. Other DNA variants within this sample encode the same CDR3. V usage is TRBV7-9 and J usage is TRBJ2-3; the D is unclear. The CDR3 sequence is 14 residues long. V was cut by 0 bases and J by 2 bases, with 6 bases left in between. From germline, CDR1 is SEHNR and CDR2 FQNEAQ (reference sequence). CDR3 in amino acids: CASSLAGNTDTQYF. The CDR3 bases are TGTGCCAGCAGCTTAGCGGGCAACACAGATACGCAGTATTTT.

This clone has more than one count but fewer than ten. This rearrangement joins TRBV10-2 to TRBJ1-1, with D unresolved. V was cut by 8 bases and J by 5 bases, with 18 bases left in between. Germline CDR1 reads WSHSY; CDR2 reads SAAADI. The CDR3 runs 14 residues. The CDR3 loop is CASGQAAGFTEAFF. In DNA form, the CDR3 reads TGCGCCAGCGGGCAAGCAGCGGGGTTTACTGAAGCTTTCTTT.

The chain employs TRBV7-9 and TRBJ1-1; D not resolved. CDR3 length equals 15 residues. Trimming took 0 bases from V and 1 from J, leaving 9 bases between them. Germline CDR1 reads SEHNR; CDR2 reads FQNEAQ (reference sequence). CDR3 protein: CASSLAGKSNTEAFF. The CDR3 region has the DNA TGTGCCAGCAGCTTAGCGGGGAAGTCGAACACTGAAGCTTTCTTT. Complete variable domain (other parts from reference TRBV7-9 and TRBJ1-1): DTGVSQNPRHKITKRGQNVTFRCDPISEHNRLYWYRQTLGQGPEFLTYFQNEAQLEKSRLLSDRFSAERPKGSFSTLEIQRTEQGDSAMYLCASSLAGKSNTEAFFGQGTRLTVV.

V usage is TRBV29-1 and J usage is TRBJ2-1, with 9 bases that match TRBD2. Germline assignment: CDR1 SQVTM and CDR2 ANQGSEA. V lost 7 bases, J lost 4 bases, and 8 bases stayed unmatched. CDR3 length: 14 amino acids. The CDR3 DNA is TGCAGCGGGGGAGCGGGGGGCCTATACAATGAGCAGTTCTTC. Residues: CSGGAGGLYNEQFF.